The next 22 T cell receptor beta chains were all read from a single sample in a study of T cell responses to AZD1222 COVID-19 vaccine. Measured with immunoSEQ multiplex PCR; TCRdb has only the in-frame clones, and not every one. The repertoire has about 100,000 clones, more than 75% of them found once; the top ten carry around 20%. Sequences were derived from peripheral blood, sampled on day 0 of AZD1222 vaccination. The origin of the receptors is an adult in good health.

V gene TRBV5-1 combines with J gene TRBJ2-7, with D tentatively TRBD2 (7 bases). The V end lost 4 bases, the J end lost 3 bases, and 17 bases lay between the germline ends. Germline assignment: CDR1 SGHRS and CDR2 YFSETQ. CDR3 length: 15 residues. CDR3 DNA: TGCGCCAGCAGCCTAGGGGGGGGGCTTGGCTACGAGCAGTACTTC. It yields the protein CASSLGGGLGYEQYF. The whole variable domain, remainder taken from reference TRBV5-1 and TRBJ2-7, is KAGVTQTPRYLIKTRGQQVTLSCSPISGHRSVSWYQQTPGQGLQFLFEYFSETQRNKGNFPGRFSGRQFSNSRSEMNVSTLELGDSALYLCASSLGGGLGYEQYFGPGTRLTVT.

The CDR3 coding sequence is TGTGCCAGCAGTTTGCCCCGGGACAAGCAGTTCTTC. It translates to CASSLPRDKQFF. The chain recombines TRBV12-3 or TRBV12-4 with TRBJ2-1, with a possible D match to TRBD1 (6 bases). Trimming cost V 3 bases and J 11 bases, with 11 bases left between them. The CDR3 is 12 amino acids.

CDR3 residues: CASTPRQGTNQPQHF. The CDR3 DNA follows: TGTGCCAGTACCCCGCGCCAGGGGACAAATCAGCCCCAGCATTTT. The genes are TRBV19 and TRBJ1-5; possibly TRBD1 for D (6 bases). Trimming pared 7 bases from V and 4 bases from J, leaving 17 bases between. The CDR3 has 15 amino acids. CDR1 is LNHDA and CDR2 is SQIVND in the germline V gene (reference sequence).

The chain joins TRBV5-1 to TRBJ2-7, with 7 bases that match TRBD1. Germline CDR1 is SGHRS and CDR2 is YFSETQ. Trimming took 1 base from V and 2 from J; bases not matched to a gene: 3. The CDR3 length is 14 residues. CDR3 DNA: TGCGCCAGCAGCTTGCGAGGACAGGCCTACGAGCAGTACTTC. Translated, it gives CASSLRGQAYEQYF.

The V and J genes are TRBV4-1 and TRBJ2-4; 8 bases are a match to TRBD1. The CDR3 is 19 residues long. Germline CDR1 reads MGHRA; CDR2 reads YSYEKL. Trimming at V came to 2 bases and at J to 2 bases, leaving 14 bases not matched to a gene. CDR3 amino acids: CASSQFWGQDQWTKNIQYF. CDR3 DNA sequence: TGCGCCAGCAGCCAATTTTGGGGACAGGACCAATGGACCAAAAACATTCAGTACTTC.

The chain is built from TRBV6-6 and TRBJ1-2; 7 nucleotides line up with TRBD1. The germline gives CDR1 MNHNY, CDR2 SVGAGI (reference sequence). V was pared by 5 bases and J by 0 bases, with 15 bases of the junction left unmatched. The CDR3 covers 18 residues. For the CDR3, the DNA is TGTGCCAGCAGTCGTGACAGGGACACGAAGGGGACTAACTATGGCTACACCTTC. Translating it yields CASSRDRDTKGTNYGYTF.

The rearrangement joins TRBV19 to TRBJ1-1; D gene unclear. Germline V gene lookup returns CDR1 LNHDA and CDR2 SQIVND (reference sequence). The CDR3 has 17 amino acids. The V gene lost 4 bases and the J gene lost 5 bases, with 23 bases spanning the gap. The CDR3, as DNA: TGTGCCAGTAGTACCTCCAAGACGTCCCGGACGGTGACTGAAGCTTTCTTT. Translation gives CASSTSKTSRTVTEAFF.

The chain is built from TRBV5-4 and TRBJ1-3; D call uncertain. Trimming stripped 3 bases from V and 4 bases from J, with 14 bases between. Germline CDR1 reads SGHNT; CDR2 reads YYREEE (reference sequence). The CDR3 spans 15 residues. The CDR3 protein is CASSSTTTSGNTIYF. The CDR3 DNA is TGTGCCAGCAGCTCCACGACCACTTCGGGAAACACCATATATTTT.

The V and J genes are TRBV6-2 or TRBV6-3 and TRBJ2-2; a possible D gene is TRBD1 (7 bases). The CDR3 runs to 18 residues. The germline V gene encodes CDR1 MNHEY and CDR2 SVGEGT. V dropped 0 bases and J dropped 6 bases, with 20 bases sitting between them. Here the CDR3 reads CASSYSISGGGASGELFF. In DNA form, the CDR3 reads TGTGCCAGCAGTTACTCGATAAGTGGAGGGGGCGCATCCGGGGAGCTGTTTTTT.

This clone has a single count. This sequence joins TRBV7-9 and TRBJ2-2; TRBD2 is a possible D gene (5 bases). CDR3 length: 16 residues. Trimming removed 4 bases from V and 4 bases from J, with 16 bases in between. CDR1 is SEHNR, CDR2 FQNEAQ, per germline (reference sequence). CDR3 loop: CASSSRAAGGTGELFF. The CDR3 DNA reads TGTGCCAGCAGCTCTCGCGCGGCCGGAGGCACCGGGGAGCTGTTTTTT.

The J gene is TRBJ2-7, the V gene TRBV15; 13 bases align to TRBD2. Trimming took 3 bases from V and 4 from J; bases not matched to a gene: 9. The CDR3 length is 17 residues. Germline CDR1 and CDR2: LNHNV and YYDKDF (reference sequence). CDR3 loop: CATSSRTSGGAGYEQYF. In nucleotides, the CDR3 is TGTGCCACCAGCAGCCGGACTAGCGGGGGCGCCGGATACGAGCAGTACTTC.

V and J are TRBV15 and TRBJ1-5, with D hard to call. Trimming shortened V by 3 bases and J by 8 bases, and 17 bases separated the two germline ends. The CDR3 is 15 residues long. From germline, CDR1 is LNHNV and CDR2 YYDKDF (reference sequence). CDR3 sequence (DNA): TGTGCCACCAGCAGGAACGGAAGGCCTAGGGAGCCCCAGCATTTT. It codes for CATSRNGRPREPQHF.

The rearrangement joins TRBV27 to TRBJ1-2; TRBD1 agrees at 7 bases. Germline V lookup: CDR1 MNHEY, CDR2 SMNVEV (reference sequence). V dropped 8 bases and J dropped 5; count of bases not matched to a gene: 2. The CDR3 runs 11 residues. The CDR3 loop reads CASGTDYGYTF. DNA of the CDR3: TGTGCCAGCGGGACAGATTATGGCTACACCTTC.

The chain combines TRBV29-1 with TRBJ1-1, with TRBD1 matching over 7 bases. Germline V gene sequence: CDR1 SQVTM, CDR2 ANQGSEA. V shed 6 bases, J shed 6 bases, and the junction held 4 bases outside the gene matches. The CDR3 has 11 amino acids. This chain's CDR3 is CSVGQGAEAFF. The CDR3 bases are TGCAGCGTGGGTCAGGGGGCTGAAGCTTTCTTT.

The chain joins TRBV10-2 to TRBJ1-6, with D uncertain. Germline CDR1 is WSHSY and CDR2 is SAAADI. This CDR3 spans 14 amino acids. The V end lost 6 bases, the J end lost 7 bases, and 13 bases lay between the germline ends. CDR3: CASRNDRVNSPLHF. The CDR3 DNA is TGCGCCAGCAGGAACGACCGAGTAAATTCACCCCTCCACTTT.

This rearrangement joins TRBV5-1 to TRBJ1-6; no clear D. V was pared by 0 bases and J by 10 bases, with 11 bases between. This CDR3 has 14 residues. Germline loops: CDR1 SGHRS, CDR2 YFSETQ. The CDR3: CASSLGTQESPLHF. The CDR3 nucleotides read TGCGCCAGCAGCTTGGGGACCCAGGAGTCACCCCTCCACTTT. The variable domain in full, completed from reference TRBV5-1 and TRBJ1-6, reads KAGVTQTPRYLIKTRGQQVTLSCSPISGHRSVSWYQQTPGQGLQFLFEYFSETQRNKGNFPGRFSGRQFSNSRSEMNVSTLELGDSALYLCASSLGTQESPLHFGNGTRLTVT.

This clone was observed once. This chain links TRBV5-6 with TRBJ1-1; D unresolved. CDR1 SGHDT and CDR2 YYEEEE come from the germline V gene. The CDR3 is 13 residues long. Trimming removed 6 bases at V and 4 bases at J, with 13 bases between. The CDR3 sequence: CASTIAGSTEAFF. DNA for the CDR3: TGTGCCAGCACCATCGCTGGTAGCACTGAAGCTTTCTTT.

The chain employs TRBV27 and TRBJ2-7, with D tentatively TRBD2 (6 bases). The CDR3 sequence is 18 residues long. Germline V gene sequence: CDR1 MNHEY, CDR2 SMNVEV (reference sequence). Trimming took off 6 bases at V and 4 bases at J, with 28 bases between the two ends. The CDR3 DNA follows: TGTGCCAGCAGCACACTACTCCTACCCGGGGGAAAACGTTACGAGCAGTACTTC. It yields the protein CASSTLLLPGGKRYEQYF.

The CDR3 sequence: CASRDSGLVGDEQFF. CDR3 DNA sequence: TGTGCCAGTCGAGATTCGGGACTAGTAGGTGATGAGCAGTTCTTC. The rearrangement uses TRBV6-5 and TRBJ2-1, with 8 bases identical to TRBD2. V was pared by 9 bases and J by 8 bases, with 15 bases of the junction left unmatched. CDR1 and CDR2 from the germline V gene are MNHEY and SVGAGI. The CDR3 spans 15 residues.

This clone was counted a few times. V gene TRBV9 combines with J gene TRBJ2-3, with unresolved D. CDR1 is SGDLS, CDR2 YYNGEE, per germline. The V end was cut by 6 bases, the J end by 1 base, with 9 bases between. The CDR3 loop spans 13 amino acids. CDR3 in amino acids: CASNGGGTDTQYF. CDR3 in DNA: TGTGCCAGCAACGGCGGAGGCACAGATACGCAGTATTTT.

The chain recombines TRBV7-2 with TRBJ2-1, with TRBD1 as a possible D gene (6 bases). The length of the CDR3 is 18 residues. V was clipped by 2 bases and J by 5 bases, with 22 bases between them. Germline V lookup: CDR1 SGHTA, CDR2 FQGNSA. The CDR3 is CASSLRAGVGNRDNEQFF. As DNA, the CDR3 is TGTGCCAGCAGCTTAAGGGCAGGGGTTGGGAATAGGGACAATGAGCAGTTCTTC.

The rearrangement uses TRBV5-7 and TRBJ2-7, with TRBD1 as a possible D gene (5 bases). TRBV5-7 is an ORF; its function is uncertain. Trimming cost V 5 bases and J 5 bases, with 11 bases left between them. CDR3 length: 12 amino acids. This CDR3 is CASRTGSHEQYF. CDR3 nucleotide sequence: TGTGCCAGCAGAACAGGATCCCACGAGCAGTACTTC.